The rows below give T cell receptor beta chains drawn from one sample of a study of control samples from healthy donors and cancer patients. The assay was immunoSEQ multiplex PCR, and TCRdb's table has in-frame clones only and misses some. The sample has roughly 130,000 clones, 80% to 95% seen once. Sequences were obtained from blood. Receptor source: a man between 18 and 29 years old in good health. Both conserved end residues are part of each CDR3. The D gene is left open where the match is weak. Clone size is shown for a subset of rows, as once, few, many or a class of expanded clone.

d_gene: NA; abundance: NA; j_gene: TRBJ2-7; v_gene: TRBV11-1; CDR3nt: TGTGCCAGCAGCTTGGATTGGACAGTGACCTACGAGCAGTACTTC; CDR3aa: CASSLDWTVTYEQYF
d_gene: NA; abundance: NA; j_gene: TRBJ1-1; v_gene: TRBV10-1; CDR3nt: TGCGCCAGCAGCCAGGGAGACACTGAAGCTTTCTTT; CDR3aa: CASSQGDTEAFF
d_gene: NA; abundance: NA; j_gene: TRBJ1-3; v_gene: TRBV11-2; CDR3nt: TGTGCCAGCAGCGTACTTTGGACAACCGGAAACACCATATATTTT; CDR3aa: CASSVLWTTGNTIYF
d_gene: TRBD1; abundance: NA; j_gene: TRBJ2-3; v_gene: TRBV11-2; CDR3nt: TGTGCCAGCAGCTACCGACAGGGGGCGCGGTGGCCCACAGATACGCAGTATTTT; CDR3aa: CASSYRQGARWPTDTQYF
d_gene: NA; abundance: NA; j_gene: TRBJ1-2; v_gene: TRBV4-3; CDR3nt: TGCGCCAGCAGCGAAGGGAGCCAGGATCTTGGTGGCTACACCTTC; CDR3aa: CASSEGSQDLGGYTF
d_gene: NA; abundance: NA; j_gene: TRBJ2-3; v_gene: TRBV6-5; CDR3nt: TGTGCCAGCAGTTACTCGCAAGGAGGAATAGATACGCAGTATTTT; CDR3aa: CASSYSQGGIDTQYF
d_gene: TRBD1; abundance: NA; j_gene: TRBJ2-1; v_gene: TRBV12-3/TRBV12-4; CDR3nt: TGTGCCAGCAGGCCAGGGGGCGCTCATGAGCAGTTCTTC; CDR3aa: CASRPGGAHEQFF
d_gene: NA; abundance: NA; j_gene: TRBJ1-1; v_gene: TRBV25-1; CDR3nt: TGTGCCAGCAGGGGGAACAGGGTTCACACTGAAGCTTTCTTT; CDR3aa: CASRGNRVHTEAFF
d_gene: NA; abundance: NA; j_gene: TRBJ1-5; v_gene: TRBV7-8; CDR3nt: TGTGCCAGCAGCTTAGCCAGGTCACAGGGCCCCGAATCATATAGCAATCAGCCCCAGCATTTT; CDR3aa: CASSLARSQGPESYSNQPQHF
d_gene: NA; abundance: NA; j_gene: TRBJ2-5; v_gene: TRBV10-3; CDR3nt: TGTGCCATCAGAAGGCGGGGCCAAGAGACCCAGTACTTC; CDR3aa: CAIRRRGQETQYF
d_gene: NA; abundance: NA; j_gene: TRBJ2-4; v_gene: TRBV28; CDR3nt: TGTGCCAGCGGGGTCGGGGCCCCTATTCAGTACTTC; CDR3aa: CASGVGAPIQYF
d_gene: NA; abundance: NA; j_gene: TRBJ2-1; v_gene: TRBV19; CDR3nt: TGTGCCAGTAGTAAGAGCGGGTGGACGAGCAATGAGCAGTTCTTC; CDR3aa: CASSKSGWTSNEQFF
d_gene: NA; abundance: NA; j_gene: TRBJ2-3; v_gene: TRBV27; CDR3nt: TGTGCCAGCAGTTTCCGAGGGCCCCGCACAGATACGCAGTATTTT; CDR3aa: CASSFRGPRTDTQYF
d_gene: NA; abundance: NA; j_gene: TRBJ1-2; v_gene: TRBV11-2; CDR3nt: TGTGCCAGCAGCTCCCCGAGGGGGGCTAACTATAGCTACACCTTC; CDR3aa: CASSSPRGANYSYTF
d_gene: TRBD1; abundance: NA; j_gene: TRBJ2-5; v_gene: TRBV6-2/TRBV6-3; CDR3nt: TGTGCCAGCAGCCCTATTCCCGGGACAGGAGCGCAGACCCAGTACTTC; CDR3aa: CASSPIPGTGAQTQYF
d_gene: TRBD2; abundance: NA; j_gene: TRBJ2-1; v_gene: TRBV4-3; CDR3nt: TGCGCCAGCAGCCCTGCCGGACTAGCGGGAGTAGTACCAAGTACGGATGAGCAGTTCTTC; CDR3aa: CASSPAGLAGVVPSTDEQFF
d_gene: TRBD1; abundance: NA; j_gene: TRBJ1-4; v_gene: TRBV5-5; CDR3nt: TGTGCCAGCAGCTTGGGGGACAGGGATAATGAAAAACTGTTTTTT; CDR3aa: CASSLGDRDNEKLFF
d_gene: NA; abundance: NA; j_gene: TRBJ1-1; v_gene: TRBV11-3; CDR3nt: TGTGCCAGCAGCTTAGGGACGGGAGACACTGAAGCTTTCTTT; CDR3aa: CASSLGTGDTEAFF
d_gene: TRBD2; abundance: NA; j_gene: TRBJ2-1; v_gene: TRBV7-6; CDR3nt: TGTGCCAGCAGCTTAGCCCTAGCGGGGTCATACAATGAGCAGTTCTTC; CDR3aa: CASSLALAGSYNEQFF
d_gene: TRBD2; abundance: once; j_gene: TRBJ2-1; v_gene: TRBV27; CDR3nt: TGTGCCAGCAGTTCGACTAGCGTCAGTTTAACGGATGAGCAGTTCTTC; CDR3aa: CASSSTSVSLTDEQFF
d_gene: TRBD1; abundance: NA; j_gene: TRBJ2-1; v_gene: TRBV5-1; CDR3nt: TGCGCCAGCAGCAACTTAAGGACAGGCTCCTACAATGAGCAGTTCTTC; CDR3aa: CASSNLRTGSYNEQFF
d_gene: NA; abundance: NA; j_gene: TRBJ2-1; v_gene: TRBV19; CDR3nt: TGTGCCAGTAGTTCCCAAACAGACGAGCAGTTCTTC; CDR3aa: CASSSQTDEQFF
d_gene: NA; abundance: NA; j_gene: TRBJ1-6; v_gene: TRBV3-1/TRBV3-2; CDR3nt: TGTGCCAGCAGCACACAGAATTCACCCCTCCACTTT; CDR3aa: CASSTQNSPLHF
d_gene: NA; abundance: few; j_gene: TRBJ1-1; v_gene: TRBV27; CDR3nt: TGTGCCAGCAGTCCACTCCCCGGGACGGTGAACACTGAAGCTTTCTTT; CDR3aa: CASSPLPGTVNTEAFF
d_gene: TRBD1; abundance: few; j_gene: TRBJ1-5; v_gene: TRBV19; CDR3nt: TGTGCCAGTACGACGGGACAGGCAGAACTTTATAGCAATCAGCCCCAGCATTTT; CDR3aa: CASTTGQAELYSNQPQHF
d_gene: NA; abundance: NA; j_gene: TRBJ1-2; v_gene: TRBV7-9; CDR3nt: TGTGCCAGCAGCTTGCCCCCGCCGGCCGGCTACACCTTC; CDR3aa: CASSLPPPAGYTF
d_gene: NA; abundance: NA; j_gene: TRBJ2-1; v_gene: TRBV13; CDR3nt: TGTGCCAGCAGCTTAAGGGGGAGCTCCTACAATGAGCAGTTCTTC; CDR3aa: CASSLRGSSYNEQFF
d_gene: NA; abundance: NA; j_gene: TRBJ2-6; v_gene: TRBV27; CDR3nt: TGTGCCAGCAGTTCCTCTGGGGCCAACGTCCTGACTTTC; CDR3aa: CASSSSGANVLTF